Detailed here is one TCR beta chain. The sample originates from a study of blood T cell repertoires in COVID-19. Turning to the study itself: COVID-19 samples collected from the United States, Italy and Spain covered acute and convalescent phases. T cells, B-cell-depleted T cells, or PBMCs provided the cDNA or gDNA that served as material.

How the authors handled the data: From reference gene primer amplification, estimates of nucleated cell counts were derived. Clones were sequenced by immunoSEQ multiplex PCR, and TCRdb holds only the in-frame ones, with some missing. V and J calls and clone size are copied from that table; D and trimming were computed from the DNA. The table lists a few hundred thousand clones, about 91% of them singletons. The CDR3 sequence is 13 residues long. CDR1 SGHRS and CDR2 YFSETQ come from the germline V gene. The ends lost 4 bases at V and 6 bases at J; junction bases unmatched: 2. Seattle enrolled patients during active infection and tracked them longitudinally.

Sequencing was performed on peripheral blood. This chain joins TRBV5-1 and TRBJ2-2; 8 bases align to TRBD2. The clonotype originates from a person aged 18-35 years with COVID-19, enrolled during active disease. CDR3 region: CASSEGLAGELFF. CDR3 sequence (DNA): TGCGCCAGCAGCGAGGGACTAGCCGGGGAGCTGTTTTTT.